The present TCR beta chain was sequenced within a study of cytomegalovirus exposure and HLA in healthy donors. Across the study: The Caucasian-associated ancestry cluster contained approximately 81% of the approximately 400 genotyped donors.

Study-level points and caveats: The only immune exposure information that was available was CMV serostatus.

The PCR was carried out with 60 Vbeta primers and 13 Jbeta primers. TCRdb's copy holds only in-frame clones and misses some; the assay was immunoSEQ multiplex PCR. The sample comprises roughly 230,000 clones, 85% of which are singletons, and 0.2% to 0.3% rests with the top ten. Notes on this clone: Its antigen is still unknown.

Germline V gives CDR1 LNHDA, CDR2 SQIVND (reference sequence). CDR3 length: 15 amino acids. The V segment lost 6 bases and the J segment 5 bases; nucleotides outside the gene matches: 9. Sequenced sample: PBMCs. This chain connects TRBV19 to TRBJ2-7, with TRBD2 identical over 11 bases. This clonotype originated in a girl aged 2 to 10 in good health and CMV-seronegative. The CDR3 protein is CASRPTSGSFNEQYF. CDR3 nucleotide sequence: TGTGCCAGTAGGCCTACTAGCGGGAGCTTCAACGAGCAGTACTTC.